This TCR beta chain was sequenced in a study of human T cells and chemical hapten exposure. Looking at the study overall: Patients additionally received therapeutic doses of diphenylcyclopropenone on the scalp once a week, and this continued throughout the approximately 25-week study.

This clonotype has only a few counts. Trimming cost V 5 bases and J 0 bases, with 10 bases left between them. The V gene's germline CDR1 is MNHNS and CDR2 SASEGT. The CDR3 covers 14 residues. Authors' methods: Sample-level TCR yields exhibited a median of 95,638, with a range of roughly 20,000 to 690,600. TCRdb passed the RACE reads through MiXCR, listing each CDR3 protein once. These V and J calls rely on TCRdb rather than the paper's analysis. The data hold roughly 130,000 distinct CDR3 sequences, with approximately 11% observed a single time. Time point given: patch test 3, about 24 weeks after DPC sensitization. Documented treatment: therapeutic diphenylcyclopropenone sensitization with weekly scalp DPC.

Sample: whole blood, taken in connection with sensitization to the hapten diphenylcyclopropenone (DPC). This clonotype was obtained from a woman aged 45-65 years with alopecia areata. Some clones in this sample may be carry-over from other donors' samples. The chain links TRBV6-1 to TRBJ1-2; the D is unclear. The CDR3 nucleotides read TGTGCCAGCAGTATACAGACAACTAACTATGGCTACACCTTC. This encodes CASSIQTTNYGYTF.